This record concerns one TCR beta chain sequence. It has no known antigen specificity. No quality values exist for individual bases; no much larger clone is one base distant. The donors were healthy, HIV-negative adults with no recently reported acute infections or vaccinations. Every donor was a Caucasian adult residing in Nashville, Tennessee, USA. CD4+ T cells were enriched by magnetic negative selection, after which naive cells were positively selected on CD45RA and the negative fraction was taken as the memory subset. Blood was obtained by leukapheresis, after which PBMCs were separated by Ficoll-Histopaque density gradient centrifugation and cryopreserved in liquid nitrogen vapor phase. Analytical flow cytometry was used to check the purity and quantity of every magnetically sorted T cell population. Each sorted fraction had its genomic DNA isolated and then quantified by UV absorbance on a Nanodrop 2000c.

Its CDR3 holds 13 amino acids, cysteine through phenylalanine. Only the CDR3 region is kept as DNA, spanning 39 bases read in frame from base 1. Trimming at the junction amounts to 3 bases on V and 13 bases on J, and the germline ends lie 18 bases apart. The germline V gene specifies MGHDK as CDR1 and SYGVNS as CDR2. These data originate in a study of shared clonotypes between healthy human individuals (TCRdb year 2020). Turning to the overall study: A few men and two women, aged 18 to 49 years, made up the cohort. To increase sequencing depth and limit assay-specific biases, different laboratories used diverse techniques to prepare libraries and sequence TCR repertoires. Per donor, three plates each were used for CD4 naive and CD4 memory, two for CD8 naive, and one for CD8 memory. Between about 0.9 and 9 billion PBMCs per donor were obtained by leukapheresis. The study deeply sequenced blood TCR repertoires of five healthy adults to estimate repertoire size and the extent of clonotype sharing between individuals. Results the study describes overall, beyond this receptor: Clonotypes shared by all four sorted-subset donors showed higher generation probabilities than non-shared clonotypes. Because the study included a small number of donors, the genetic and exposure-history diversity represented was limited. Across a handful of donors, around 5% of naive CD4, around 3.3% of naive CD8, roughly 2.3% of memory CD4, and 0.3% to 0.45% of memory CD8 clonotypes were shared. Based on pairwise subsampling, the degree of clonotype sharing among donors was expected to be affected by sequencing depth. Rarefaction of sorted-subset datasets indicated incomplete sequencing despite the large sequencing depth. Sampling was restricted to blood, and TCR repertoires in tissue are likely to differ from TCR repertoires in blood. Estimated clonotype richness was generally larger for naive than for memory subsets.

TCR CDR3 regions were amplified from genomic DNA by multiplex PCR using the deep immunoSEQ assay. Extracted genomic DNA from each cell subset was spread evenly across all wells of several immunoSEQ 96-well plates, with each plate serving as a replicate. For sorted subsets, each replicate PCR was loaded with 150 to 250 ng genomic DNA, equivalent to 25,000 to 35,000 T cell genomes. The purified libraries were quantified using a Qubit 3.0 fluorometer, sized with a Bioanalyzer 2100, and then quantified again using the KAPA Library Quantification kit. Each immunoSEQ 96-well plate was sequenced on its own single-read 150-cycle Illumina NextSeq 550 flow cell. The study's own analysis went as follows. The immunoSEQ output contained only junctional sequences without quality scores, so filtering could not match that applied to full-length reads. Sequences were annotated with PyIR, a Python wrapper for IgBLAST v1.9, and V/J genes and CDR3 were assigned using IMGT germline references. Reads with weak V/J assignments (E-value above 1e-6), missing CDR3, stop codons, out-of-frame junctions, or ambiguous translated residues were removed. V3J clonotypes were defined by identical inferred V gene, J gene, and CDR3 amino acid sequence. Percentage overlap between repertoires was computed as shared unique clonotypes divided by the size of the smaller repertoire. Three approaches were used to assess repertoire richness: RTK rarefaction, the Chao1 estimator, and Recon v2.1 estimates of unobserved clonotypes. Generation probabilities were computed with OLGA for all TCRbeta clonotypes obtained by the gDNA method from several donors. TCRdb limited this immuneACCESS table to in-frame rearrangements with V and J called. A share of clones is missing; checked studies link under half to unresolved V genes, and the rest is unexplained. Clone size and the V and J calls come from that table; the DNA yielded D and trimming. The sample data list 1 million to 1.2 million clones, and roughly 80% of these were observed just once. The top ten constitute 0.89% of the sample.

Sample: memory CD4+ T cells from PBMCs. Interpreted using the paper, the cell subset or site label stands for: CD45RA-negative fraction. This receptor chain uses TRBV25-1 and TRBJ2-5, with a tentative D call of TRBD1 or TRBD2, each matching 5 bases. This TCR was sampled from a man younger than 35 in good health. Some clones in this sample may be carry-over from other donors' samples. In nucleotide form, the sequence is TGTGCCAGCAGTGAGCCCGGGACCGTGATAGGGTACTTC. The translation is CASSEPGTVIGYF.